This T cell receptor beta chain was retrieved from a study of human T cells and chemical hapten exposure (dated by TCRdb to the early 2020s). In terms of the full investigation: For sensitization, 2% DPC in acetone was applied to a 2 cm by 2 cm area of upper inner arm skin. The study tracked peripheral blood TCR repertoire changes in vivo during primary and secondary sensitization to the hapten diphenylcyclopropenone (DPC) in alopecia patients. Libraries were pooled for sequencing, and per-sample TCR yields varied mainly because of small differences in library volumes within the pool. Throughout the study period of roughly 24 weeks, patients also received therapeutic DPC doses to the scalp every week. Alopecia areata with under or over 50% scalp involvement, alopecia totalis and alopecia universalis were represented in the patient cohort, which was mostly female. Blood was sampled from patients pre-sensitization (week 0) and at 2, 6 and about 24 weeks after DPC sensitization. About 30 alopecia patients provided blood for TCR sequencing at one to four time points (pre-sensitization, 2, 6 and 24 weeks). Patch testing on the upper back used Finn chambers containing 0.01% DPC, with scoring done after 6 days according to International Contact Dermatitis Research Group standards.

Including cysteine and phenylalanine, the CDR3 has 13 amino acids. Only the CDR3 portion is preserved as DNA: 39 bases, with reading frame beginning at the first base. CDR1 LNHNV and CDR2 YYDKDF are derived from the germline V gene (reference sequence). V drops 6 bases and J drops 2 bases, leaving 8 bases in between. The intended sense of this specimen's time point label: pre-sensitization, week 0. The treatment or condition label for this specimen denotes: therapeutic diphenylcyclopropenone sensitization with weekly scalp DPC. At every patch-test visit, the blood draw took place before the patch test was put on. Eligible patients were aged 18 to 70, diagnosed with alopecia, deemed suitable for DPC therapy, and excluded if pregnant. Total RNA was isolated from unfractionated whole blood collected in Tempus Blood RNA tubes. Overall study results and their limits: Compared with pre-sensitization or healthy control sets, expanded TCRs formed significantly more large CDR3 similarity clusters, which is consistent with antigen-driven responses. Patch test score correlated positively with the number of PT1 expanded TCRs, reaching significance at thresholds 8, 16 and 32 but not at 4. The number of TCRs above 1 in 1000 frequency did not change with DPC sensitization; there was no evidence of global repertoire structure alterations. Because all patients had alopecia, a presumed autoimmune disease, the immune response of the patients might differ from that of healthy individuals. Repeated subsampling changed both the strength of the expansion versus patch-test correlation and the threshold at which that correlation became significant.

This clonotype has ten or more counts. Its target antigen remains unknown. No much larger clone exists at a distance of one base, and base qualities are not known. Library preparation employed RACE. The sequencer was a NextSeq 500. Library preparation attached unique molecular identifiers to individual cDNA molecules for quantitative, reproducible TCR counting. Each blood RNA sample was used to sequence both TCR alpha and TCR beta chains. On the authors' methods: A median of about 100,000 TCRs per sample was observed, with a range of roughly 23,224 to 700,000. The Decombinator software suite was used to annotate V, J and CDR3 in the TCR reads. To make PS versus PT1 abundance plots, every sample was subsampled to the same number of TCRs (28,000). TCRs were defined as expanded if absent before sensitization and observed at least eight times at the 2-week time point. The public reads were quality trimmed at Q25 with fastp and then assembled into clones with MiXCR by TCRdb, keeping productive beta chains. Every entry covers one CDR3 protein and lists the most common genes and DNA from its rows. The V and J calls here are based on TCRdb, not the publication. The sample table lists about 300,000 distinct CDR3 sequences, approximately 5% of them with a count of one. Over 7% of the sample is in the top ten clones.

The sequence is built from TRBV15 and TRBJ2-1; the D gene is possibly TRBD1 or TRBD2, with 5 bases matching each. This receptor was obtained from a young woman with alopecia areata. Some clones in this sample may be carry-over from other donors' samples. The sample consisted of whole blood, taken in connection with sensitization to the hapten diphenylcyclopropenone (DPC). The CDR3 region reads CATRGDPYNEQFF. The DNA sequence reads TGTGCCACCAGGGGGGACCCCTACAATGAGCAGTTCTTC. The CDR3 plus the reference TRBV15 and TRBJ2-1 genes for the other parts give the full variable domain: DAMVIQNPRYQVTQFGKPVTLSCSQTLNHNVMYWYQQKSSQAPKLLFHYYDKDFNNEADTPDNFQSRRPNTSFCFLDIRSPGLGDTAMYLCATRGDPYNEQFFGPGTRLTVL.